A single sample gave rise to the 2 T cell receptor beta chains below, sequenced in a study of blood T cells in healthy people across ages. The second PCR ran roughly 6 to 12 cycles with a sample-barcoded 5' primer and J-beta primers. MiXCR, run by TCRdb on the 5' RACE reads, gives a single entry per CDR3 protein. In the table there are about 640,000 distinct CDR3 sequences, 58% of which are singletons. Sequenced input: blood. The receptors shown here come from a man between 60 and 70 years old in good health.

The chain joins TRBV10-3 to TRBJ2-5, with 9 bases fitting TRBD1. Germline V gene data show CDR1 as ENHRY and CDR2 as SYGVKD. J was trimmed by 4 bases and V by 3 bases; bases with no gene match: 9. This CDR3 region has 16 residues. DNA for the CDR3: TGTGCCATCAGTGACCCGGGACAGGGAATTTTAGAGACCCAGTACTTC. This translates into CAISDPGQGILETQYF.

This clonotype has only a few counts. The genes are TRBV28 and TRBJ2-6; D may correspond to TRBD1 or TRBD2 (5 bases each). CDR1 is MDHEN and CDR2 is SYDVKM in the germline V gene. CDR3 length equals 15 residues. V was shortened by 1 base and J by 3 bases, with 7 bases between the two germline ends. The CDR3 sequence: CASSLYGGGANVLTF. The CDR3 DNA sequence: TGTGCCAGCAGTTTATATGGGGGTGGGGCCAACGTCCTGACTTTC.